This TCR beta chain was identified in a study of blood T cell repertoires in COVID-19. Study background: PBMCs, B-cell-depleted T cells, or T cells were the source of the cDNA or gDNA that made up the material.

The CDR3 is made up of 13 amino acids. V shed 7 bases and J shed 3 bases, with 10 bases lying between them. The V gene's germline CDR1 is SQVTM and CDR2 ANQGSEA. Participants were aged roughly 18 to 100 years from some 24 US areas. Researchers sorted participants into cohorts using their self-reported clinical history. Two negative PCRs, clearance, or symptom resolution characterized the recovered Cohort 3 donors. Generated by immunoSEQ multiplex PCR, the TCRdb table keeps only in-frame clones and is missing some. The table lists 150,000 to 200,000 clones, around 82% of them singletons, with 12% in the top ten.

The TCR was taken from a man between 35 and 55 years old who had recovered from COVID-19. The specimen sequenced was PBMCs or T cells enriched from blood (not recorded which). V usage is TRBV29-1 and J usage is TRBJ2-6; TRBD2 is a possible D gene (6 bases). The CDR3 loop reads CSGKEGGANVLTF. The CDR3 DNA follows: TGCAGCGGTAAGGAGGGTGGGGCCAACGTCCTGACTTTC.